This T cell receptor (beta chain) was found in a study of blood T cell repertoires in COVID-19. About the research overall: Collection of acute and convalescent COVID-19 samples took place in the United States, Italy and Spain. The analysed material was cDNA or gDNA that came from T cells, B-cell-depleted T cells, or PBMCs.

The germline V gene encodes CDR1 SGHDT and CDR2 YYEEEE. V lost 0 bases and J lost 6, with 13 bases in between. This CDR3 spans 15 amino acids. In the authors' workflow: The assay estimated nucleated cells by amplifying reference gene primers. Using immunoSEQ multiplex PCR, the repertoire was profiled, and TCRdb retains in-frame clones only, with some absent. The D gene and trimming were derived from the DNA, and the V and J assignments and clone size from that table. The sample yields about 130,000 clones, around 78% seen once. The rearrangement joins TRBV5-6 to TRBJ1-5; D gene uncertain. Sequencing used peripheral blood. This clonotype originated in a human donor in a cohort sampled during active COVID-19. This CDR3 is CASSLAATASQPQHF. CDR3 nucleotide sequence: TGTGCCAGCAGCTTGGCGGCAACAGCAAGTCAGCCCCAGCATTTT. The full variable domain, in which reference TRBV5-6 and TRBJ1-5 provide the parts outside the CDR3, is DAGVTQSPTHLIKTRGQQVTLRCSPKSGHDTVSWYQQALGQGPQFIFQYYEEEERQRGNFPDRFSGHQFPNYSSELNVNALLLGDSALYLCASSLAATASQPQHFGDGTRLSIL.